This T cell receptor (beta chain) was observed in a study of cytomegalovirus exposure and HLA in healthy donors. As regards this clone: No antigen is known for it.

Measured with immunoSEQ multiplex PCR; TCRdb has only the in-frame clones, and not every one. Of roughly 250,000 clones listed, 75% to 90% were seen once; the top ten hold roughly 1.2%. The study's findings and limits: The investigators catalogued 164 TCR beta chains as cytomegalovirus-associated. The study found most TCR sequences rare, yet found some public TCRs in many donors.

This clonotype originated in a woman in her twenties or thirties in good health and CMV-seropositive. Sequenced input: PBMCs.

The DNA for the CDR3 is TGTGCCAGCAGCCTAGGGACTAGCGGGAGCAACGGGGAGCTGTTTTTT. Protein: CASSLGTSGSNGELFF. This sequence joins TRBV11-3 and TRBJ2-2; 14 positions match TRBD2. The CDR3 is 16 residues long. Trimming removed 5 bases from V and 7 bases from J; junction bases left unmatched: 6. Germline-derived CDR1 and CDR2 are SGHNT and YENEEA.